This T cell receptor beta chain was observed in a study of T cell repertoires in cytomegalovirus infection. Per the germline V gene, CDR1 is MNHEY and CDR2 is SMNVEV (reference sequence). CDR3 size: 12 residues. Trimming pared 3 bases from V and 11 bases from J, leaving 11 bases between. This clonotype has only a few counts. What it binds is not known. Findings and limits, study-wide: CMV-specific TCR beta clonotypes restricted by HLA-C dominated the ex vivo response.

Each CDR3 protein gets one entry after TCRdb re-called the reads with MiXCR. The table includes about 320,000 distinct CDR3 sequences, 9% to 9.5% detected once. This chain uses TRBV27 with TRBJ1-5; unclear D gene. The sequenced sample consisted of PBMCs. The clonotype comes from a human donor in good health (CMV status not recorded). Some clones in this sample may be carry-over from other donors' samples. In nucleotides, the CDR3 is TGTGCCAGCAGTTTGGGCCCGGCAGCCCAGCATTTT. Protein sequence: CASSLGPAAQHF.